This entry lists 20 T cell receptor beta chains sequenced from one sample in a study of blood T cell repertoires in COVID-19 (dated by TCRdb to the early 2020s). The method was the immunoSEQ multiplex PCR assay. As stored in TCRdb, this immuneACCESS dataset retains in-frame rearrangements with V and J assigned. A fraction of the clones does not appear; measured against another copy, unresolved V genes explain less than half of the discrepancy, and the remainder lacks a known reason. For this sample the table gives 400,000 or so clones, of which around 91% were detected only once. The ten top clones hold about 0.63% of the sample. The sequencing sample was made of PBMCs or T cells enriched from blood (not recorded which). The receptors originated from a man between 18 and 29 years old who had recovered from COVID-19.

V gene TRBV2 combines with J gene TRBJ1-5; D is perhaps TRBD1 (5 bases). Deletions cut 4 bases from V and 6 bases from J, with 16 bases between. The CDR3 length is 15 residues. The germline gives CDR1 SNHLY, CDR2 FYNNEI. CDR3 sequence: CASSGAGGGVQPQHF. The DNA of the CDR3 is TGTGCCAGCAGTGGGGCAGGTGGAGGGGTTCAGCCCCAGCATTTT.

This clone occurred once. The CDR3 bases are TGTGCCAGCAGCTTAACCGGAGTACAGCCCCAGCATTTT. Its translation: CASSLTGVQPQHF. The chain carries TRBV7-9 and TRBJ1-5, with unresolved D. With 2 bases removed from V and 7 bases from J, the gap between germline ends came to 9 bases. Per the germline V gene, CDR1 is SEHNR and CDR2 is FQNEAQ (reference sequence). The CDR3 length is 13 residues.

The chain combines TRBV10-3 with TRBJ2-1; weak D call: TRBD2 (6 bases). CDR1 is ENHRY and CDR2 is SYGVKD in the germline V gene. Deletions cut 3 bases from V and 0 bases from J, with 15 bases between. This CDR3 comprises 17 residues. DNA for the CDR3: TGTGCCATCAGTGACCCCTCTCTAGCGCCCTCCTACAATGAGCAGTTCTTC. Its translation is CAISDPSLAPSYNEQFF.

The V call is TRBV27, the J call TRBJ1-5; D remains ambiguous. Germline-derived CDR1 and CDR2 are MNHEY and SMNVEV (reference sequence). This CDR3 spans 14 amino acids. Trimming shortened V by 5 bases and J by 5 bases, and 13 bases separated the two germline ends. The CDR3 protein is CASSPVEYYQPQHF. For the CDR3, the DNA is TGTGCCAGCAGTCCCGTGGAGTATTATCAGCCCCAGCATTTT.

The chain is built from TRBV9 and TRBJ1-4; TRBD1 aligns across 11 bases. The CDR3 covers 15 residues. Germline CDR1 SGDLS, CDR2 YYNGEE. Trimming at V came to 4 bases and at J to 6 bases, leaving 5 bases not matched to a gene. The CDR3 DNA is TGTGCCAGCAGCTACACGGGACAGGGGGATGAAAAACTGTTTTTT. This codes for CASSYTGQGDEKLFF.

This chain uses TRBV7-3 with TRBJ2-3; tentatively, D is TRBD2 (6 bases). CDR1 is SGHTA, CDR2 FQGTGA, per germline. V gave up 2 bases and J gave up 2 bases, with 11 bases separating them. The CDR3 consists of 15 residues. CDR3 nucleotide sequence: TGTGCCAGCAGCTTACTAGCGTCATACACAGATACGCAGTATTTT. It specifies CASSLLASYTDTQYF.

J is TRBJ2-7 and V is TRBV7-8; TRBD1 might be the D (6 bases). Germline V lookup: CDR1 SGHVS, CDR2 FQNEAQ. The CDR3 contains 13 residues. V lost 4 bases and J lost 5, with 12 bases in between. CDR3 in DNA: TGTGCCAGCAGCTCTTCAGGGGCCAACGAGCAGTACTTC. This codes for CASSSSGANEQYF.

The V call is TRBV27, the J call TRBJ1-6; 9 nucleotides line up with TRBD1. The CDR3 is made up of 13 amino acids. Trimming took 6 bases from V and 6 from J; bases not matched to a gene: 0. Germline V gene sequence: CDR1 MNHEY, CDR2 SMNVEV (reference sequence). In DNA, the CDR3 is TGTGCCAGCAGGACAGGGGGTAATTCACCCCTCCACTTT. Translating it yields CASRTGGNSPLHF.

The chain combines TRBV6-5 with TRBJ1-2, with D possibly being TRBD1 (6 bases). Germline V CDR1 and CDR2: MNHEY, SVGAGI. Trimming took 6 bases from V and 6 from J, leaving 20 bases between them. CDR3 length: 15 amino acids. CDR3 sequence: CASRRDKTLSHGYTF. The CDR3 DNA sequence: TGTGCCAGCAGGAGGGACAAGACCCTTTCCCATGGCTACACCTTC.

V usage is TRBV15 and J usage is TRBJ1-1; TRBD1 agrees at 8 bases. Germline assignment: CDR1 LNHNV and CDR2 YYDKDF (reference sequence). There are 15 residues in the CDR3. J was trimmed by 6 bases and V by 0 bases; bases with no gene match: 6. CDR3 DNA sequence: TGTGCCACCAGCAGAGAGGACAGGGCCTCCCCTGAAGCTTTCTTT. Translating it yields CATSREDRASPEAFF.

This clone has just a few counts. This chain links TRBV11-2 with TRBJ1-1; D perhaps matches TRBD1 (6 bases). The CDR3 sequence is 13 residues long. CDR1 and CDR2 (germline): SGHAT, FQNNGV. Deletions cut 7 bases from V and 1 base from J, with 10 bases between. The CDR3 DNA is TGTGCCAGCACCGACAGGCCGAACACTGAAGCTTTCTTT. It translates to CASTDRPNTEAFF.

The genes are TRBV27 and TRBJ1-5; D gene uncertain. Trimming took 5 bases from V and 2 from J, leaving 7 bases between them. The CDR3 loop spans 13 amino acids. From germline, CDR1 is MNHEY and CDR2 SMNVEV (reference sequence). The CDR3 nucleotides read TGTGCCAGCAGTCCCACGGGCAATCAGCCCCAGCATTTT. It encodes CASSPTGNQPQHF.

The CDR3 protein is CASSAVAGGAHEQYF. CDR3 bases: TGTGCCAGCAGTGCTGTAGCGGGAGGAGCCCACGAGCAGTACTTC. This chain connects TRBV28 to TRBJ2-7; TRBD2 agrees at 10 bases. Germline trimming cut 5 bases from V and 5 bases from J; bases unmatched to any gene: 9. The CDR3 loop spans 15 amino acids. From germline, CDR1 is MDHEN and CDR2 SYDVKM.

The chain joins TRBV25-1 to TRBJ2-6, with D hard to call. Germline-derived CDR1 and CDR2 are MGHDK and SYGVNS. Trimming cost V 1 base and J 0 bases, with 7 bases left between them. The CDR3 covers 16 residues. CDR3 DNA sequence: TGTGCCAGCAGTGAATCCCTTATCTCTGGGGCCAACGTCCTGACTTTC. Translation gives CASSESLISGANVLTF.

The rearrangement links TRBV7-9 to TRBJ1-3, with D perhaps TRBD1 (5 bases). This CDR3 contains 16 residues. Germline CDR1 SEHNR, CDR2 FQNEAQ (reference sequence). Trimming removed 5 bases from V and 0 bases from J, with 14 bases in between. Written as DNA, the CDR3 is TGTGCCAGCAGCCTAACAGGAGTCGGCTCTGGAAACACCATATATTTT. Amino acids: CASSLTGVGSGNTIYF.

This chain links TRBV18 with TRBJ1-3; D ambiguous. This CDR3 spans 14 amino acids. Germline CDR1 KGHSH, CDR2 LQKENI. The ends were cut back, 5 bases at V and 0 bases at J, with 8 bases in the middle. As DNA, the CDR3 is TGTGCCAGCTCATCAGATCCCTCTGGAAACACCATATATTTT. Protein sequence: CASSSDPSGNTIYF. Combining the CDR3 with reference TRBV18 and TRBJ1-3 gives the whole variable domain NAGVMQNPRHLVRRRGQEARLRCSPMKGHSHVYWYRQLPEEGLKFMVYLQKENIIDESGMPKERFSAEFPKEGPSILRIQQVVRGDSAAYFCASSSDPSGNTIYFGEGSWLTVV.

V usage is TRBV5-5 and J usage is TRBJ1-3; D may be TRBD1 (5 bases). This CDR3 is built from 15 residues. CDR1 is SGHKS, CDR2 YYEKEE, per germline (reference sequence). V gave up 4 bases and J gave up 2 bases, with 13 bases separating them. CDR3 DNA sequence: TGTGCCAGCAGCATCTCCCAGGGTGCTGGAAACACCATATATTTT. Encoded protein: CASSISQGAGNTIYF.

J is TRBJ2-7 and V is TRBV2; 12 bases line up with TRBD2. Per germline, CDR1 SNHLY and CDR2 FYNNEI. The V gene end was trimmed by 8 bases and the J gene end by 0 bases; junction bases not matched to a gene: 5. This CDR3 is 15 amino acids long. The CDR3 coding sequence is TGTGCCAGCGAACGGACTAGCGGGATCTCCTACGAGCAGTACTTC. It is translated as CASERTSGISYEQYF.

The V gene is TRBV11-3, the J gene TRBJ1-4; perhaps TRBD1 as D (5 bases). The CDR3 runs to 14 residues. Germline-derived CDR1 and CDR2 are SGHNT and YENEEA. Trimming removed 3 bases from V and 8 bases from J, with 13 bases in between. CDR3 protein: CASSFRGSEEKLFF. The DNA for the CDR3 is TGTGCCAGCAGCTTTCGGGGGTCTGAGGAAAAACTGTTTTTT. Filled out from reference TRBV11-3 and TRBJ1-4, the complete variable domain reads EAGVVQSPRYKIIEKKQPVAFWCNPISGHNTLYWYLQNLGQGPELLIRYENEEAVDDSQLPKDRFSAERLKGVDSTLKIQPAELGDSAVYLCASSFRGSEEKLFFGSGTQLSVL.

This clone occurred once. V and J are TRBV28 and TRBJ2-3; D might be TRBD2 (5 bases). Germline V gene sequence: CDR1 MDHEN, CDR2 SYDVKM. This CDR3 region has 14 residues. The ends were cut back, 7 bases at V and 2 bases at J, with 13 bases in the middle. CDR3 loop: CASNGAVHTDTQYF. CDR3 coding DNA: TGTGCCAGCAACGGAGCGGTTCACACAGATACGCAGTATTTT.